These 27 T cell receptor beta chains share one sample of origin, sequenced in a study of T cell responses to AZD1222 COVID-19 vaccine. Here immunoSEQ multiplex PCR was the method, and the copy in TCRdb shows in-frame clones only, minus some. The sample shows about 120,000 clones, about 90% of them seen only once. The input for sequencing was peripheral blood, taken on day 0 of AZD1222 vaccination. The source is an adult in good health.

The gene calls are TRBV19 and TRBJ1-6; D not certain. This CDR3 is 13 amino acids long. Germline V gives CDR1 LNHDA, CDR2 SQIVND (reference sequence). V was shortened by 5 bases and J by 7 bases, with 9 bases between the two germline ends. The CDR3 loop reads CASSGRPNSPLHF. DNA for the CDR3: TGTGCCAGTAGTGGCAGACCAAATTCACCCCTCCACTTT.

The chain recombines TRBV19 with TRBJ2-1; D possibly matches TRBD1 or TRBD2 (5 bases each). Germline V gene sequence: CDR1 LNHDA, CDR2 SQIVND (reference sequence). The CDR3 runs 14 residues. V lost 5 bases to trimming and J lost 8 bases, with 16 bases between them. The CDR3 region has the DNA TGTGCCAGTAGTTCGGGGACGTGGCGGGATGAGCAGTTCTTC. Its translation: CASSSGTWRDEQFF.

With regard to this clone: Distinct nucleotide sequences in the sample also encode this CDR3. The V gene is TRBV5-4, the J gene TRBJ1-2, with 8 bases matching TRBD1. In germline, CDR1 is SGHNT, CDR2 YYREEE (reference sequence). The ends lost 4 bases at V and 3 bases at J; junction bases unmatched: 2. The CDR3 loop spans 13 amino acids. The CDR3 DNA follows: TGTGCCAGCAGCCCACAGGGGGACTATGGCTACACCTTC. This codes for CASSPQGDYGYTF.

In DNA, the CDR3 is TGTGCCACCAGTCCAACTGGGCCATACAATGAGCAGTTCTTC. Its protein is CATSPTGPYNEQFF. This chain links TRBV24-1 with TRBJ2-1; unclear D gene. Germline V gives CDR1 KGHDR, CDR2 SFDVKD. The CDR3 runs to 14 residues. V was cut by 6 bases and J by 4 bases, with 12 bases left in between.

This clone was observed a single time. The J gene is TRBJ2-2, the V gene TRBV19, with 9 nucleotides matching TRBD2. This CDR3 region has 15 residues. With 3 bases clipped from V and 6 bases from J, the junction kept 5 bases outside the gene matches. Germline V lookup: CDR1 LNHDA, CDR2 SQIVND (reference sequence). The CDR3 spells CASSIGSGSSGELFF. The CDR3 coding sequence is TGTGCCAGTAGTATTGGTAGCGGGAGTTCCGGGGAGCTGTTTTTT.

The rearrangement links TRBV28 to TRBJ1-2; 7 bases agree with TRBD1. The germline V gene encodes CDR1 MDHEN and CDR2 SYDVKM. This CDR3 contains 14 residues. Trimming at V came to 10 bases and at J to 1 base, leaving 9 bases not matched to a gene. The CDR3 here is CATFRGTDNYGYTF. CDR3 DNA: TGTGCCACATTCCGCGGGACAGATAACTATGGCTACACCTTC.

CDR3: CASHAWGFGELFF. The CDR3, as DNA: TGTGCCAGTCATGCCTGGGGTTTCGGGGAGCTGTTTTTT. The chain joins TRBV7-2 to TRBJ2-2; D is uncertain. V was shortened by 9 bases and J by 7 bases, with 15 bases between the two germline ends. The CDR3 contains 13 residues. CDR1 is SGHTA and CDR2 is FQGNSA in the germline V gene.

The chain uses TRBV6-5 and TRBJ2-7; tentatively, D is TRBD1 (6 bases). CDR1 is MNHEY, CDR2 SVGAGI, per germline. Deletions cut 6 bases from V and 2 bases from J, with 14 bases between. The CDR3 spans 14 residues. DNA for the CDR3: TGTGCCAGCAGAGACAGGACCCCCACCTACGAGCAGTACTTC. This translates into CASRDRTPTYEQYF.

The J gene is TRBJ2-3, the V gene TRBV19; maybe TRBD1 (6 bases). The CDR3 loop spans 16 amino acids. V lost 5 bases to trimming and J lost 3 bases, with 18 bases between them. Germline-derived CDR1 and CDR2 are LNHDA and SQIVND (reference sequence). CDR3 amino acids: CASSPREGGFTDTQYF. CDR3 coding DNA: TGTGCCAGTAGTCCCAGGGAAGGGGGTTTTACAGATACGCAGTATTTT.

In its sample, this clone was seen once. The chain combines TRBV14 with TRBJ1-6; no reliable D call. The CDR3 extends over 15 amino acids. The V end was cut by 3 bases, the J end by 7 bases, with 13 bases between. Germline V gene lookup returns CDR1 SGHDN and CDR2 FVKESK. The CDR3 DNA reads TGTGCCAGCAGCCAGTTAACCGTTTTCAATTCACCCCTCCACTTT. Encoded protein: CASSQLTVFNSPLHF.

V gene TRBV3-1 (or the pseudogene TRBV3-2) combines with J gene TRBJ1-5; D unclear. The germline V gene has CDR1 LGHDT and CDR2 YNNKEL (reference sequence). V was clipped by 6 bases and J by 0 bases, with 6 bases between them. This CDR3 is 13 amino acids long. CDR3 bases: TGTGCCAGCAGGGGAAGTAGCAATCAGCCCCAGCATTTT. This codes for CASRGSSNQPQHF.

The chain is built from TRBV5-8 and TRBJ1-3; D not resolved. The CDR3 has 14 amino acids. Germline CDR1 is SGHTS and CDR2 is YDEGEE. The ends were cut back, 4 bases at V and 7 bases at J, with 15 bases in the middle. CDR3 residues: CASSLTPGTNTIYF. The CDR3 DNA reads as TGTGCCAGCAGCCTGACGCCGGGTACGAACACCATATATTTT.

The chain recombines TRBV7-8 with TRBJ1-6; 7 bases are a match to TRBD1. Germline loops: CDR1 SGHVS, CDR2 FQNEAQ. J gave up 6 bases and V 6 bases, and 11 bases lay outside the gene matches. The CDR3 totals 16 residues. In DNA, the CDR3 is TGTGCCAGCAGTCGACAGGGAAGGCTGGGTAATTCACCCCTCCACTTT. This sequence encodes CASSRQGRLGNSPLHF.

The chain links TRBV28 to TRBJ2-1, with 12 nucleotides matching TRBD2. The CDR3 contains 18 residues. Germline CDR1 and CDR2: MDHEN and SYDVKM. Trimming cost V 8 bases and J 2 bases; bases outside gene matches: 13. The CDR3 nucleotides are TGTGCCAGCCAAACCCCGACTAGCGGGAGTGTAACCTACAATGAGCAGTTCTTC. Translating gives CASQTPTSGSVTYNEQFF.

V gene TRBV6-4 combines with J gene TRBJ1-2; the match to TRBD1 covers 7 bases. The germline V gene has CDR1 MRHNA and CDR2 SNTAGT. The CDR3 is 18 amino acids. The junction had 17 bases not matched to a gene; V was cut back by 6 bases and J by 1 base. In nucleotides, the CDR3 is TGTGCCAGCAGGATAAAAGGACAGGTCGTTGGATATAACTATGGCTACACCTTC. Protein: CASRIKGQVVGYNYGYTF.

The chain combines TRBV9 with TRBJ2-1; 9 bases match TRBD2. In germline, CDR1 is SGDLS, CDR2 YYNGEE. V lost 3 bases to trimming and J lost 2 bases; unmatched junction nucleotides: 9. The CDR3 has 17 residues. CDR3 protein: CASSAHPRLAAYNEQFF. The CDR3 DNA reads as TGTGCCAGCAGCGCCCACCCTCGACTAGCGGCCTACAATGAGCAGTTCTTC.

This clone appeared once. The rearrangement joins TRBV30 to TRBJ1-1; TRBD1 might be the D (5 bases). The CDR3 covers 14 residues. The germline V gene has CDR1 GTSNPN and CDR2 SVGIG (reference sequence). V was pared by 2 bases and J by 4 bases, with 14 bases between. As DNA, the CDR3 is TGTGCCTGGAGTATAACAAATACAGGCACTGAAGCTTTCTTT. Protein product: CAWSITNTGTEAFF.

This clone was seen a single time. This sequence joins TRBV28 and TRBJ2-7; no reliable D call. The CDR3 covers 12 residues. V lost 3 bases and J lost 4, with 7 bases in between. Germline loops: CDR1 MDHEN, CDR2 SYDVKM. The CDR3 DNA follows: TGTGCCAGCAGTTTCACCGCTTACGAGCAGTACTTC. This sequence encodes CASSFTAYEQYF.

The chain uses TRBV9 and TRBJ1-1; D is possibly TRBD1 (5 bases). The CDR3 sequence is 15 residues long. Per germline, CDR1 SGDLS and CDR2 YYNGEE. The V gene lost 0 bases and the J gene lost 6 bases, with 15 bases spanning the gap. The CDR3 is CASSVGGGGDPEAFF. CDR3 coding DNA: TGTGCCAGCAGCGTAGGAGGCGGGGGAGACCCTGAAGCTTTCTTT.

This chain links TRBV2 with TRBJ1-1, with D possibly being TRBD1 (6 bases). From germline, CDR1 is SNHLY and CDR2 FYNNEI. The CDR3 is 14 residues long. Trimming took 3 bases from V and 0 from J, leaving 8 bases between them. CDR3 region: CASSEGAVNTEAFF. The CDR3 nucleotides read TGTGCCAGCAGTGAGGGGGCAGTGAACACTGAAGCTTTCTTT.

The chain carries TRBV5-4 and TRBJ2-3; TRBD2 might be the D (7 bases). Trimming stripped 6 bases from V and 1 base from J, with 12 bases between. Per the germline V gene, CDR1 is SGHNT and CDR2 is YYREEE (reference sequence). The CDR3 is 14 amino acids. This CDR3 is CASTGRGGTDTQYF. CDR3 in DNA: TGTGCCAGCACTGGGAGGGGGGGCACAGATACGCAGTATTTT. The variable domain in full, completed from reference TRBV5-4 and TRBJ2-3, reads ETGVTQSPTHLIKTRGQQVTLRCSSQSGHNTVSWYQQALGQGPQFIFQYYREEENGRGNFPPRFSGLQFPNYSSELNVNALELDDSALYLCASTGRGGTDTQYFGPGTRLTVL.

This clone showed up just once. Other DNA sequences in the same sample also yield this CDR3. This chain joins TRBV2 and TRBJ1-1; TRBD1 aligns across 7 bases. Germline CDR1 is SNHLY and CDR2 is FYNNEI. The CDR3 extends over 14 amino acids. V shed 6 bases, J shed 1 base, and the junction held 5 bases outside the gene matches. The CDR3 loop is CASRRQGGNTEAFF. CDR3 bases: TGTGCCAGCAGAAGACAGGGTGGGAACACTGAAGCTTTCTTT.

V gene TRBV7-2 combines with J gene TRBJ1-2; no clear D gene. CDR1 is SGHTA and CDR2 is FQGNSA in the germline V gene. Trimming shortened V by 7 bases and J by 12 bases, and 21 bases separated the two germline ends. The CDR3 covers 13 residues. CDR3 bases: TGTGCCAGCACACATCTCCGACGTCAACACCACACCTTC. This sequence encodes CASTHLRRQHHTF. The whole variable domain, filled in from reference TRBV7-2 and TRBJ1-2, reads GAGVSQSPSNKVTEKGKDVELRCDPISGHTALYWYRQSLGQGLEFLIYFQGNSAPDKSGLPSDRFSAERTGGSVSTLTIQRTQQEDSAVYLCASTHLRRQHHTFGSGTRLTVV.

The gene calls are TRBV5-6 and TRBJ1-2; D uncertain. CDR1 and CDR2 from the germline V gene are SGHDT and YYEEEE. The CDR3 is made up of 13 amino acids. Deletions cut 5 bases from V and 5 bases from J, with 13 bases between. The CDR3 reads CASSYEAAYGYTF. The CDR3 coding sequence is TGTGCCAGCAGTTATGAAGCCGCTTATGGCTACACCTTC. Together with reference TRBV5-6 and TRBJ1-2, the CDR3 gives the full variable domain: DAGVTQSPTHLIKTRGQQVTLRCSPKSGHDTVSWYQQALGQGPQFIFQYYEEEERQRGNFPDRFSGHQFPNYSSELNVNALLLGDSALYLCASSYEAAYGYTFGSGTRLTVV.

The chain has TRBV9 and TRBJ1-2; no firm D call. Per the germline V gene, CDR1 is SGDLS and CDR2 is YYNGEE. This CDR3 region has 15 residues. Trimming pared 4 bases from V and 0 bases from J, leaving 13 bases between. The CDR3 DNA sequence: TGTGCCAGCAGCCCCCGGGCGGGGTCTAACTATGGCTACACCTTC. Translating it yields CASSPRAGSNYGYTF.

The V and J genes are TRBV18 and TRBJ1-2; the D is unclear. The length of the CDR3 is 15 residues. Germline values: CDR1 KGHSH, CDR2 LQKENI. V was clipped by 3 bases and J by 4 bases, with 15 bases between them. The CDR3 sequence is CASSPDYNPGYGYTF. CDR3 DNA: TGTGCCAGCTCACCTGATTACAACCCGGGCTATGGCTACACCTTC.

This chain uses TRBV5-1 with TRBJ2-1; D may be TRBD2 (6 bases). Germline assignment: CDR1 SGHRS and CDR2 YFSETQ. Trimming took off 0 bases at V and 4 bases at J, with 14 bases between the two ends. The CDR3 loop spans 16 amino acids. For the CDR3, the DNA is TGCGCCAGCAGCTTGGTAGCGGTGGCCTCATACAATGAGCAGTTCTTC. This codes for CASSLVAVASYNEQFF.